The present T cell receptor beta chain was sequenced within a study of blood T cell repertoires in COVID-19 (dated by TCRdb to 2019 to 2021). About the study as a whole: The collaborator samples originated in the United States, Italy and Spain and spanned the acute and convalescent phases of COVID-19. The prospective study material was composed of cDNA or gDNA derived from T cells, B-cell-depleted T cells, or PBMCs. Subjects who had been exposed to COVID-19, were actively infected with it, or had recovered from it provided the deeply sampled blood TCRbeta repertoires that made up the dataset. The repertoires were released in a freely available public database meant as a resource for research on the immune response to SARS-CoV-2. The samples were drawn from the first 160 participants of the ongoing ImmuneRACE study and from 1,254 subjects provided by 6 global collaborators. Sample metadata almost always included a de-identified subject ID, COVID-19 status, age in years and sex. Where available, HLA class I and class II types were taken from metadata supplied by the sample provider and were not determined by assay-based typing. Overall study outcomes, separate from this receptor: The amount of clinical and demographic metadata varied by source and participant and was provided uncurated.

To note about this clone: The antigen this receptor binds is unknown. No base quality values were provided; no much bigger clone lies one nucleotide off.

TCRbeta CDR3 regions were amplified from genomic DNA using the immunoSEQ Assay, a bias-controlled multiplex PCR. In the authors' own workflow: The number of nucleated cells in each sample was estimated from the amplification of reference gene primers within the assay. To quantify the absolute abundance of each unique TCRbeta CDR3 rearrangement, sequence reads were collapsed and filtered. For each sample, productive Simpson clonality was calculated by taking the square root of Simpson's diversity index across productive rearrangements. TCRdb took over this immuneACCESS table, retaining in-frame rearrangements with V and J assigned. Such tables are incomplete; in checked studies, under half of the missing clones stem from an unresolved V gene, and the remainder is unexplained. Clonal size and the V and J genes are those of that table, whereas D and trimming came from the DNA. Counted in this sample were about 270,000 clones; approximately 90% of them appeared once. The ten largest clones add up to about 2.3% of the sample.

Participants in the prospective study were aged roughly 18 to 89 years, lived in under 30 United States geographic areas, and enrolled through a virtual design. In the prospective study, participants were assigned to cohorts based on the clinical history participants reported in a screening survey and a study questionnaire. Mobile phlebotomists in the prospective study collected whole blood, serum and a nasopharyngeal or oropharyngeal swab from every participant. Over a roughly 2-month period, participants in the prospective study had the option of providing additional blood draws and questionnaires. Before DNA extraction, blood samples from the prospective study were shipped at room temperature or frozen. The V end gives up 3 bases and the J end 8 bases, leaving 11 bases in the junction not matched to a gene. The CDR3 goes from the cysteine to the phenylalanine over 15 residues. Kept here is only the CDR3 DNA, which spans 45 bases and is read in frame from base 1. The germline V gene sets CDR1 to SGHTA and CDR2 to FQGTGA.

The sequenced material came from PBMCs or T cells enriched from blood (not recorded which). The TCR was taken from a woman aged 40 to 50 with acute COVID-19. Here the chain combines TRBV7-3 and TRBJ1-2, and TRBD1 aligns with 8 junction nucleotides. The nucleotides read TGTGCCAGCAGCTTCGTTGCAGGGGGCCAAGGAGGCTACACCTTC. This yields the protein CASSFVAGGQGGYTF.